Listed here is a single T cell receptor (beta chain). The antigen remains unidentified. V lost 3 bases and J lost 3, with 15 bases in between. Looked up from germline, CDR1 is KGHSH and CDR2 is LQKENI. CDR3 size: 16 residues. This sample was included in a study of shared clonotypes between healthy human individuals. Overall study findings and caveats: Memory subsets generally showed smaller estimated richness than naive subsets did.

Several immunoSEQ 96-well plates shared each subset's DNA, each plate a replicate. Generated by immunoSEQ multiplex PCR, the TCRdb table keeps only in-frame clones and is missing some. The table includes roughly 2.2 million clones, 85% to 95% detected once. The rearrangement links TRBV18 to TRBJ1-5; D is perhaps TRBD1 (6 bases). The clonotype originates from a young man in good health. Some clones in this sample may be carry-over from other donors' samples. Source material: naive CD4+ T cells from PBMCs. Subset here: CD45RA+ positively selected. CDR3 region: CASSPDDRLNNQPQHF. CDR3 sequence (DNA): TGTGCCAGCTCACCCGACGACAGGCTGAACAATCAGCCCCAGCATTTT.